This T cell receptor (beta chain) was found in a study of T cell responses to AZD1222 COVID-19 vaccine. Overall study results and limits: Baseline testing showed seropositivity in only six AZD1222 recipients.

Assay used: immunoSEQ multiplex PCR; TCRdb lists only in-frame clones, some missing. The profile shows 100,000 to 150,000 clones, 70% to 90% of them singletons. Details on this clone: Its cognate antigen is unknown.

The CDR3 is made up of 16 amino acids. Germline V gene sequence: CDR1 MGHRA, CDR2 YSYEKL. Deletions cut 1 base from V and 9 bases from J, with 16 bases between. This receptor was taken from an adult in good health. This chain joins TRBV4-1 and TRBJ1-6; tentative D call: TRBD1 (5 bases). The sequenced sample was peripheral blood, obtained on day 0 of AZD1222 vaccination. The CDR3 bases are TGCGCCAGCAGCCAAGTGGGGGAGGGCCTTGTTTCACCCCTCCACTTT. It yields the protein CASSQVGEGLVSPLHF.